One and the same sample provided the 6 T cell receptor beta chains below, sequenced in a study of vaccination and CD4 T cells after COVID-19. Noted treatment: approximately nine-day PBMC culture with coronavirus spike peptide pools or control peptides (ViraFEST assay). Cultured CD4+ T-cell DNA underwent Oncomine TCR Beta short-read sequencing. TCRdb analysed the PCR reads with MiXCR anew, one entry per CDR3 protein. Here the sample spans some 25,000 distinct CDR3 sequences, around 45% being singletons. Their antigens remain unidentified. The specimen was CD4+ T cells from blood, cultured in vitro. Receptor source: a human donor who had recovered from COVID-19.

This clonotype was counted once. The chain recombines TRBV9 with TRBJ1-1; D unresolved. V gave up 2 bases and J gave up 3 bases, with 8 bases separating them. CDR3 length: 13 amino acids. The germline CDR1 and CDR2 sequences are SGDLS and YYNGEE. The CDR3 is CASSVGSYTEAFF. CDR3 sequence (DNA): TGTGCCAGCAGCGTGGGATCGTACACTGAAGCTTTCTTT.

This clonotype was seen more than once but under ten times. The rearrangement joins TRBV7-9 to TRBJ1-4; no definite D call. With 1 base removed from V and 13 bases from J, the gap between germline ends came to 7 bases. Germline V gene sequence: CDR1 SEHNR, CDR2 FQNEAQ (reference sequence). CDR3 length: 11 amino acids. The chain's CDR3 is CASSLGTRLFF. The CDR3 DNA is TGTGCCAGCAGCTTAGGGACTAGACTGTTTTTT.

The chain recombines TRBV21-1 with TRBJ2-1; the D call in the table, TRBD2, was not verified against the DNA. TRBV21-1 constitutes a pseudogene. The CDR3 has 14 residues. DNA of the CDR3: TGTGCCAGCAGCAAAGTGGGGAGAGCAAATGAGCAGTTCTTC. Translation: CASSKVGRANEQFF.

The chain joins TRBV11-3 to TRBJ2-2; 8 nucleotides agree with TRBD1. V was pared by 5 bases and J by 1 base, with 15 bases of the junction left unmatched. The CDR3 runs to 19 residues. The germline CDR1 and CDR2 sequences are SGHNT and YENEEA. CDR3 DNA: TGTGCCAGCAGCCCATCCAAGACAGGGGTTCTCGGGAACACCGGGGAGCTGTTTTTT. Amino acid sequence: CASSPSKTGVLGNTGELFF.

This CDR3 is CASSQAGGANTEAFF. CDR3 DNA: TGTGCCAGCAGCCAAGCAGGGGGGGCGAACACTGAAGCTTTCTTT. The chain couples TRBV14 to TRBJ1-1; 7 bases map to TRBD1. The CDR3 covers 15 residues. CDR1 SGHDN and CDR2 FVKESK come from the germline V gene. Losses at the gene ends were 1 base for V and 1 base for J; bases not matched to a gene: 3.

V is TRBV15 and J is TRBJ2-7; D is perhaps TRBD1 (5 bases). In germline, CDR1 is LNHNV, CDR2 YYDKDF (reference sequence). V was pared by 5 bases and J by 5 bases, with 13 bases between. This CDR3 spans 13 amino acids. The CDR3 sequence is CATSVRQRHEQYF. DNA of the CDR3: TGTGCCACCAGCGTCCGACAGAGGCACGAGCAGTACTTC.